The source of this T cell receptor beta chain is a study of memory CD4+ T cells and cytomegalovirus serostatus. Single viable CD3+CD4+CD8-CD45RO+ cells were sorted as the memory CD4+ T cells. The CDR3 covers 12 residues. Between the trimmed V and J ends, which lost 3 bases and 5 bases, there was a span of 5 bases. Germline V CDR1 and CDR2: KGHSH, LQKENI. Clones were read by immunoSEQ multiplex PCR, and TCRdb kept only the in-frame ones, dropping some. The sample lists 56,000 or so clones; roughly 72% were seen once. This TCR was recovered from an adult in good health and CMV-seronegative. The sample comprised memory CD4+ T cells from blood. This rearrangement joins TRBV18 to TRBJ2-1; possible D gene TRBD2, 5 bases. The CDR3 DNA is TGTGCCAGCTCACCGACTAACAATGAGCAGTTCTTC. Translation gives CASSPTNNEQFF.